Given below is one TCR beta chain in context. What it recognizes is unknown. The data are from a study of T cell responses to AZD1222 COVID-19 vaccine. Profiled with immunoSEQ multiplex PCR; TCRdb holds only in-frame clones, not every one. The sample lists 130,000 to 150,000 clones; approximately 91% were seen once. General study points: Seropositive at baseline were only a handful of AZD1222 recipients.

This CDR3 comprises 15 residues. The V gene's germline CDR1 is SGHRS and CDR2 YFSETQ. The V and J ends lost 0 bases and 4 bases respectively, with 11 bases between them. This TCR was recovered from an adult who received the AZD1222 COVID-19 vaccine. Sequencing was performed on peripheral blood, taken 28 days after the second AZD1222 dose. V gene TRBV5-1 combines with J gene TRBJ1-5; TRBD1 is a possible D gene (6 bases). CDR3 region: CASSLGGQGNQPQHF. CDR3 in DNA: TGCGCCAGCAGCTTGGGAGGGCAGGGGAATCAGCCCCAGCATTTT. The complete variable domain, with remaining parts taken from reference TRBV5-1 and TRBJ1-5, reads KAGVTQTPRYLIKTRGQQVTLSCSPISGHRSVSWYQQTPGQGLQFLFEYFSETQRNKGNFPGRFSGRQFSNSRSEMNVSTLELGDSALYLCASSLGGQGNQPQHFGDGTRLSIL.